Following are 8 T cell receptor beta chains from one sample sequenced in a study of cytomegalovirus exposure and HLA in healthy donors. In the PCR, 60 Vbeta and 13 Jbeta primers were used. The assay was immunoSEQ multiplex PCR, and TCRdb's table has in-frame clones only and misses some. The sample contains roughly 120,000 clones, about 61% of which appear only once. The sample consisted of PBMCs. Source of these receptors: a man aged 18 to 29 in good health and CMV-seropositive.

A few counts support this clone. The chain couples TRBV4-1 to TRBJ2-3; 8 bases are shared with TRBD1. J gave up 2 bases and V 1 base, and 5 bases lay outside the gene matches. Germline CDR1 MGHRA, CDR2 YSYEKL. CDR3 length: 16 residues. The CDR3 spells CASSQVGGQATDTQYF. The CDR3 bases are TGCGCCAGCAGCCAAGTTGGGGGACAGGCCACAGATACGCAGTATTTT.

The gene calls are TRBV6-1 and TRBJ2-7, with 8 bases matching TRBD2. V dropped 6 bases and J dropped 3; count of bases not matched to a gene: 4. The germline V gene has CDR1 MNHNS and CDR2 SASEGT. CDR3 length: 13 residues. CDR3 loop: CASRTSEVYEQYV. For the CDR3, the DNA is TGTGCCAGCAGGACTAGCGAGGTCTACGAGCAGTACGTC.

The gene calls are TRBV6-5 and TRBJ2-6; D remains unclear. The CDR3 is made up of 15 amino acids. Germline V CDR1 and CDR2: MNHEY, SVGAGI. Trimming shortened V by 5 bases and J by 0 bases, and 8 bases separated the two germline ends. The CDR3 sequence is CASSPRSSGANVLTF. CDR3 nucleotides: TGTGCCAGCAGTCCACGTAGCTCTGGGGCCAACGTCCTGACTTTC.

The chain couples TRBV2 to TRBJ1-2; TRBD1 agrees at 8 bases. V shed 6 bases and J 10 bases; nucleotides not matched to a gene: 10. The CDR3 consists of 13 residues. Looked up from germline, CDR1 is SNHLY and CDR2 is FYNNEI. The CDR3 DNA reads TGTGCCAGCAGCCCCGGACAGGGAGGCGACTACACCTTC. It codes for CASSPGQGGDYTF.

This clone was detected only a few times. The V call is TRBV6-1, the J call TRBJ1-5; D ambiguous. The germline CDR1 and CDR2 sequences are MNHNS and SASEGT. Trimming took 8 bases from V and 4 from J, leaving 18 bases between them. The CDR3 contains 15 residues. The CDR3 DNA is TGTGCCAGCCACCCGGGGAGCCGAGGAAATCAGCCCCAGCATTTT. Translated: CASHPGSRGNQPQHF.

The CDR3 loop is CASSRQGTETQYF. The CDR3 bases are TGTGCCAGCAGTCGACAGGGAACGGAGACCCAGTACTTC. The V call is TRBV6-1, the J call TRBJ2-5; TRBD1 matches 7 bases. Germline V gene lookup returns CDR1 MNHNS and CDR2 SASEGT. V gave up 5 bases and J gave up 5 bases; unmatched junction bases: 5. The CDR3 consists of 13 residues.

The gene calls are TRBV2 and TRBJ1-2; the D is unclear. Trimming left V 0 bases short and J 8 bases short, with 7 bases between. Germline CDR1 SNHLY, CDR2 FYNNEI. The CDR3 is made up of 12 amino acids. The CDR3 DNA reads TGTGCCAGCAGTGAAGCGGCGGGGGGCTACACCTTC. This codes for CASSEAAGGYTF.

The V and J genes are TRBV6-1 and TRBJ2-7; D is unclear. The length of the CDR3 is 13 residues. The germline gives CDR1 MNHNS, CDR2 SASEGT. Between the trimmed V and J ends, which lost 8 bases and 4 bases, there was a span of 15 bases. CDR3 coding DNA: TGTGCCAGCGGGCCCTCACCAGTGTACGAGCAGTACTTC. It is translated as CASGPSPVYEQYF.